Following are 17 T cell receptor beta chains from one sample sequenced in a study of blood T cell repertoires in COVID-19. Sequencing used immunoSEQ multiplex PCR; TCRdb keeps in-frame clones, though not all of them. The data hold 350,000 to 400,000 clones, with 90% observed a single time. The sequenced material came from peripheral blood. These receptors were collected from a man younger than 30 with active or convalescent COVID-19.

This chain links TRBV18 with TRBJ2-1; D is perhaps TRBD2 (6 bases). The V end lost 6 bases, the J end lost 7 bases, and 28 bases lay between the germline ends. CDR3 length: 18 amino acids. Germline values: CDR1 KGHSH, CDR2 LQKENI. CDR3 protein: CASSNRPIRGMSINEQFF. The DNA for the CDR3 is TGTGCCAGCTCGAACCGTCCGATTCGGGGGATGAGCATTAATGAGCAGTTCTTC.

The chain joins TRBV11-2 to TRBJ1-3; no definite D call. The CDR3 has 15 residues. The germline gives CDR1 SGHAT, CDR2 FQNNGV. Trimming shortened V by 5 bases and J by 1 base, and 12 bases separated the two germline ends. The CDR3 reads CASSPRLASGNTIYF. Here the CDR3 DNA reads TGTGCCAGCAGCCCCAGGCTCGCTTCTGGAAACACCATATATTTT.

V is TRBV6-1 and J is TRBJ1-5; TRBD1 is a possible D gene (6 bases). Trimming removed 10 bases from V and 6 bases from J, with 22 bases in between. This CDR3 is 15 amino acids long. The germline CDR1 and CDR2 sequences are MNHNS and SASEGT. CDR3 in DNA: TGTGCCACCCCTCCAGGCAGGGGTTTGGCTCAGCCCCAGCATTTT. Its protein is CATPPGRGLAQPQHF.

By sample share, this clone is large. CDR3 protein: CASSLAAGRLETQYF. CDR3 in DNA: TGTGCCAGCAGCTTAGCGGCGGGGAGGCTAGAGACCCAGTACTTC. This chain connects TRBV7-6 to TRBJ2-5; possible D gene TRBD2, 6 bases. The CDR3 is 15 residues long. Trimming took 0 bases from V and 4 from J, leaving 12 bases between them. The germline gives CDR1 SGHVS, CDR2 FNYEAQ.

This chain links TRBV7-2 with TRBJ2-7, with TRBD2 matching over 10 bases. The CDR3 spans 15 residues. J lost 3 bases, V lost 0 bases, and 2 bases had no gene match. The germline V gene has CDR1 SGHTA and CDR2 FQGNSA. The CDR3 spells CASSLASSGSYEQYF. As DNA, the CDR3 is TGTGCCAGCAGCTTAGCTTCTAGCGGGAGCTACGAGCAGTACTTC.

This sequence joins TRBV2 and TRBJ1-2; D gene uncertain. With 7 bases removed from V and 8 bases from J, the gap between germline ends came to 14 bases. Germline CDR1 reads SNHLY; CDR2 reads FYNNEI. This CDR3 has 12 residues. The CDR3 region has the DNA TGTGCCAGCACCCCTACGGTATTCGGCTACACCTTC. This sequence encodes CASTPTVFGYTF.

The J gene is TRBJ2-1, the V gene TRBV6-5; D is perhaps TRBD1 (6 bases). The CDR3 length is 16 residues. Trimming shortened V by 3 bases and J by 0 bases, and 12 bases separated the two germline ends. Germline CDR1 is MNHEY and CDR2 is SVGAGI. CDR3 nucleotide sequence: TGTGCCAGCAGTTATGTGGGGGCCAACTCCTACAATGAGCAGTTCTTC. It encodes CASSYVGANSYNEQFF.

This sequence joins TRBV6-4 and TRBJ1-6; tentative D call: TRBD1 (5 bases). The CDR3 length is 16 residues. V dropped 7 bases and J dropped 2 bases, with 15 bases sitting between them. Germline V gene sequence: CDR1 MRHNA, CDR2 SNTAGT. The CDR3 bases are TGTGCCAGCATCCGGACATTCGAGGCCTATAATTCACCCCTCCACTTT. Protein sequence: CASIRTFEAYNSPLHF.

This sequence joins TRBV10-3 and TRBJ1-6; the match to TRBD1 covers 7 bases. J gave up 5 bases and V 2 bases, and 3 bases lay outside the gene matches. The germline gives CDR1 ENHRY, CDR2 SYGVKD. The CDR3 extends over 15 amino acids. For the CDR3, the DNA is TGTGCCATCAGTGAGGGGCAGGGGGATAATTCACCCCTCCACTTT. It is translated as CAISEGQGDNSPLHF.

The chain joins TRBV19 to TRBJ2-1; TRBD2 matches 8 bases. Germline values: CDR1 LNHDA, CDR2 SQIVND (reference sequence). The CDR3 totals 17 residues. The trim removed 10 bases at V and 0 bases at J, leaving 14 bases unmatched. Here the CDR3 reads CATNTFGGEVSYNEQFF. In nucleotides, the CDR3 is TGTGCCACCAACACTTTCGGGGGGGAGGTCTCCTACAATGAGCAGTTCTTC.

The V call is TRBV4-2, the J call TRBJ2-1, with D possibly TRBD2 on 5 matching bases. Trimming stripped 0 bases from V and 15 bases from J, with 12 bases between. This CDR3 has 12 amino acids. Germline CDR1 and CDR2: LGHNA and YNFKEQ. The CDR3: CASSQDRRVRFF. DNA for the CDR3: TGTGCCAGCAGCCAAGATCGGCGGGTTCGGTTCTTC.

This rearrangement joins TRBV5-1 to TRBJ2-5, with 7 bases matching TRBD1. The length of the CDR3 is 13 residues. After removal of 0 bases from V and 6 bases from J, the junction contained 2 bases not matched to a gene. Per the germline V gene, CDR1 is SGHRS and CDR2 is YFSETQ. CDR3 bases: TGCGCCAGCAGCTTGGGGGACAGTCAGACCCAGTACTTC. This sequence encodes CASSLGDSQTQYF.

The V and J genes are TRBV4-1 and TRBJ1-2, with no clear D. This CDR3 is built from 13 residues. The germline V gene has CDR1 MGHRA and CDR2 YSYEKL. The V end lost 4 bases, the J end lost 7 bases, and 13 bases lay between the germline ends. This CDR3 reads CASSPHVEGGYTF. CDR3 sequence (DNA): TGCGCCAGCAGCCCACATGTAGAGGGTGGCTACACCTTC.

The chain combines TRBV27 with TRBJ1-2, with D tentatively TRBD1 (5 bases). CDR1 is MNHEY and CDR2 is SMNVEV in the germline V gene (reference sequence). The CDR3 contains 16 residues. V lost 3 bases and J 2 bases, leaving 16 bases between the germline ends. DNA for the CDR3: TGTGCCAGCAGTTTTGCGGGGGGGGACCCAAACTATGGCTACACCTTC. Its protein is CASSFAGGDPNYGYTF.

The chain has TRBV7-2 and TRBJ2-7; 7 bases map to TRBD1. CDR1 and CDR2 (germline): SGHTA, FQGNSA. With V trimmed by 5 bases and J by 0 bases, 4 bases remained unmatched. The CDR3 is made up of 14 amino acids. The CDR3 DNA is TGTGCCAGCAGCCTGGGACAGCCCTCCTACGAGCAGTACTTC. Amino acid sequence: CASSLGQPSYEQYF.

This clone has a single count. The junction departs from germline at one end; a sequencing error may be responsible. The chain combines TRBV6-5 with TRBJ1-1, with a tentative D call TRBD1 (5 bases). This CDR3 is 11 amino acids long. Germline CDR1 MNHEY, CDR2 SVGAGI. CDR3 region: CACREYTEAFF. The DNA for the CDR3 is TGTGCCTGCAGGGAGTACACTGAAGCTTTCTTT.

This clone has just a few counts. The chain links TRBV7-3 to TRBJ2-1; possible D gene TRBD1, 6 bases. CDR3 length equals 14 residues. Trimming took 2 bases from V and 5 from J, leaving 10 bases between them. Germline V gives CDR1 SGHTA, CDR2 FQGTGA. CDR3 DNA: TGTGCCAGCAGCTTATTTACAGGGAACAATGAGCAGTTCTTC. Its translation is CASSLFTGNNEQFF.